This TCR beta chain was captured by sequencing in a study of cytomegalovirus exposure and HLA in healthy donors. General observations from the study: The study had only CMV serostatus as immune exposure information. In a later analysis, across HLA loci, associated TCR counts were highest for DRB1, lowest for HLA-C. Analyzed later, most CMV-associated TCR beta chains appeared HLA-restricted. Per a prior analysis, the majority of TCR beta V segments were productive roughly 87% or roughly 30% of the time.

CDR3 length: 14 amino acids. Germline CDR1 reads SNHLY; CDR2 reads FYNNEI. J lost 4 bases, V lost 5 bases, and 5 bases had no gene match. The primer mix had 60 Vbeta and 13 Jbeta primers. The method was immunoSEQ multiplex PCR; TCRdb's version includes in-frame clones alone and lacks a portion of them. The sample contains 150,000 to 200,000 clones, roughly 77% of which appear only once. On this clone: Its antigen is as yet unknown.

The receptor's source is a man aged 18 to 35 in good health and CMV-seropositive. The J gene is TRBJ1-1, the V gene TRBV2; TRBD1 agrees at 9 bases. The sample was PBMCs. CDR3 amino acids: CASSTGTGFTEAFF. The CDR3 bases are TGTGCCAGCAGTACCGGGACAGGGTTCACTGAAGCTTTCTTT.